Shown below are 27 T cell receptor beta chains from a single sample sequenced in a study of T cell repertoires in cytomegalovirus infection. TCRdb re-derived calls from the reads in MiXCR, one entry per CDR3 protein. The top ten hold around 25% of the sample, which has roughly 200,000 distinct CDR3 sequences, approximately 17% seen once. Sequenced material: CD8+ T cells from PBMCs. These receptors originate from a human donor in good health (CMV status not recorded). Some clones in this sample may be carry-over from other donors' samples.

Only a few counts were recorded for this clonotype. V usage is TRBV27 and J usage is TRBJ2-3; D may correspond to TRBD1 or TRBD2 (5 bases each). Germline loops: CDR1 MNHEY, CDR2 SMNVEV (reference sequence). Deletions cut 6 bases from V and 4 bases from J, with 11 bases between. This CDR3 contains 13 residues. The CDR3 nucleotides read TGTGCCAGCAGGAGGGGTAGGCCAGATACGCAGTATTTT. Encoded protein: CASRRGRPDTQYF.

The J gene is TRBJ2-1, the V gene TRBV12-3 or TRBV12-4; the D gene is possibly TRBD2 (5 bases). The V end lost 6 bases, the J end lost 8 bases, and 20 bases lay between the germline ends. There are 15 residues in the CDR3. CDR3 sequence: CASSLARAPIDEQFF. The CDR3, as DNA: TGTGCCAGCAGCCTAGCCCGGGCCCCAATCGATGAGCAGTTCTTC.

The chain carries TRBV6-2 or TRBV6-3 and TRBJ2-2; the D is unclear. Germline assignment: CDR1 MNHEY and CDR2 SVGEGT. The CDR3 runs to 13 residues. V was shortened by 2 bases and J by 8 bases, with 9 bases between the two germline ends. CDR3 region: CASSYRRSGELFF. CDR3 bases: TGTGCCAGCAGTTACCGGCGTTCAGGGGAGCTGTTTTTT.

This clonotype has more than one count but fewer than ten. V and J are TRBV25-1 and TRBJ2-3; the match to TRBD2 covers 11 bases. Germline V gives CDR1 MGHDK, CDR2 SYGVNS. J gave up 3 bases and V 4 bases, and 9 bases lay outside the gene matches. CDR3 length equals 17 residues. In DNA, the CDR3 is TGTGCCAGCAGTGGCCGACTAGCGGGGATTGATACAGATACGCAGTATTTT. Encoded protein: CASSGRLAGIDTDTQYF.

This clonotype has only a few counts. The rearrangement links TRBV6-5 to TRBJ1-5, with no clear D. The germline V gene encodes CDR1 MNHEY and CDR2 SVGAGI. V dropped 6 bases and J dropped 7 bases, with 13 bases sitting between them. The CDR3 consists of 13 residues. In DNA, the CDR3 is TGTGCCAGCAGCCCCGAAGGGAACCAGCCCCAGCATTTT. This gives the protein CASSPEGNQPQHF.

This clonotype was seen more than once but under ten times. The chain employs TRBV7-9 and TRBJ1-1; 10 bases fit TRBD1. The CDR3 sequence is 15 residues long. J lost 5 bases, V lost 5 bases, and 8 bases had no gene match. CDR1 is SEHNR, CDR2 FQNEAQ, per germline (reference sequence). CDR3 nucleotides: TGTGCCAGCAGCACTGGACAGGGGGAATCTACTGAAGCTTTCTTT. Translation: CASSTGQGESTEAFF.

The gene calls are TRBV6-6 and TRBJ1-5; 9 bases line up with TRBD1. Germline V gene sequence: CDR1 MNHNY, CDR2 SVGAGI (reference sequence). The CDR3 covers 15 residues. Trimming cost V 4 bases and J 5 bases; bases outside gene matches: 6. The CDR3 DNA sequence: TGTGCCAGCAGTTTAGGGACAGGGAAGGATCAGCCCCAGCATTTT. It is translated as CASSLGTGKDQPQHF.

This clonotype showed up many times. This sequence joins TRBV7-2 and TRBJ1-5, with a possible D match to TRBD1 (5 bases). The V and J ends lost 4 bases and 1 base respectively, with 11 bases between them. This CDR3 is 15 amino acids long. Germline lookup yields CDR1 SGHTA and CDR2 FQGNSA. Here the CDR3 reads CASSSGTGSNQPQHF. The CDR3 DNA reads as TGTGCCAGCAGCTCCGGGACGGGGAGCAATCAGCCCCAGCATTTT.

V is TRBV12-5 and J is TRBJ2-7; D perhaps matches TRBD1 (5 bases). Trimming left V 7 bases short and J 2 bases short, with 15 bases between. Germline CDR1 LGHNT, CDR2 FRNRAP. The CDR3 is made up of 14 amino acids. Written as DNA, the CDR3 is TGTGCTAGTGCCTCAGACAGTGACCCCTACGAGCAGTACTTC. This gives the protein CASASDSDPYEQYF.

This clonotype came up a few times. The chain has TRBV7-6 and TRBJ2-3; 14 nucleotides agree with TRBD2. CDR3 length: 18 residues. V gave up 5 bases and J gave up 0 bases; unmatched junction bases: 7. CDR1 is SGHVS, CDR2 FNYEAQ, per germline. The CDR3 sequence is CASSLRLAGGSSTDTQYF. CDR3 DNA sequence: TGTGCCAGCAGCCTACGACTAGCGGGGGGGAGTAGCACAGATACGCAGTATTTT.

This chain connects TRBV11-2 to TRBJ2-5; 12 bases line up with TRBD2. The CDR3 runs to 19 residues. Germline V gene sequence: CDR1 SGHAT, CDR2 FQNNGV. With 3 bases clipped from V and 1 base from J, the junction kept 12 bases outside the gene matches. The CDR3 DNA is TGTGCCAGCAGCTTTCCTAGCGGGGGGGCCGTAATTAGCCAAGAGACCCAGTACTTC. Encoded protein: CASSFPSGGAVISQETQYF.

This clonotype was recorded a few times. This chain connects TRBV29-1 to TRBJ2-7; D perhaps matches TRBD2 (6 bases). V lost 5 bases and J lost 4, with 21 bases in between. This CDR3 spans 15 amino acids. The V gene's germline CDR1 is SQVTM and CDR2 ANQGSEA. The DNA for the CDR3 is TGCAGCGTTATGGGACTGCCGGAGGAGCCTTACGAGCAGTACTTC. It yields the protein CSVMGLPEEPYEQYF.

The rearrangement links TRBV10-3 to TRBJ2-7, with 8 bases identical to TRBD1. The CDR3 consists of 16 residues. The junction had 8 bases not matched to a gene; V was cut back by 2 bases and J by 2 bases. The germline CDR1 and CDR2 sequences are ENHRY and SYGVKD. The CDR3 is CAISEAMTGEPYEQYF. The DNA of the CDR3 is TGTGCCATCAGTGAGGCGATGACAGGGGAACCCTACGAGCAGTACTTC.

This clonotype was detected a few times. CDR3 coding DNA: TGTGCCACCAGTGTTCGCCTCATGTGTTTAAGGACTGAAGCTTTCTTT. Its translation: CATSVRLMCLRTEAFF. The V gene is TRBV24-1, the J gene TRBJ1-1; D uncertain. Trimming took off 5 bases at V and 5 bases at J, with 20 bases between the two ends. Germline V gives CDR1 KGHDR, CDR2 SFDVKD. The CDR3 is 16 amino acids.

The rearrangement joins TRBV6-2 or TRBV6-3 to TRBJ2-3, with D perhaps matching TRBD1 (7 bases). Germline values: CDR1 MNHEY, CDR2 SVGEGT. Trimming took off 4 bases at V and 3 bases at J, with 17 bases between the two ends. The CDR3 covers 16 residues. The CDR3 DNA reads as TGTGCCAGCAGTTCCCGGACAGGAGGGGTTACAGATACGCAGTATTTT. It translates to CASSSRTGGVTDTQYF.

This clonotype appeared a few times. This rearrangement joins TRBV2 to TRBJ2-7; D tentatively reads TRBD1 or TRBD2 (5 bases each). Germline values: CDR1 SNHLY, CDR2 FYNNEI. The CDR3 length is 17 residues. Trimming left V 3 bases short and J 0 bases short, with 18 bases between. The CDR3 is CASSDGDPGHDSYEQYF. The CDR3, as DNA: TGTGCCAGCAGTGACGGGGACCCTGGACACGACTCCTACGAGCAGTACTTC.

In its sample, this clonotype was seen a few times. V gene TRBV7-2 combines with J gene TRBJ2-1; 7 bases are shared with TRBD2. The CDR3 totals 16 residues. V shed 4 bases and J 2 bases; nucleotides not matched to a gene: 8. The germline V gene encodes CDR1 SGHTA and CDR2 FQGNSA. CDR3 sequence reads: CASSYDLGRAYNEQFF. The CDR3 DNA reads as TGTGCCAGCAGCTACGATCTGGGGAGGGCCTACAATGAGCAGTTCTTC.

The rearrangement uses TRBV7-9 and TRBJ2-7; TRBD1 aligns across 9 bases. Germline-derived CDR1 and CDR2 are SEHNR and FQNEAQ (reference sequence). After removal of 5 bases from V and 5 bases from J, the junction contained 4 bases not matched to a gene. The CDR3 extends over 13 amino acids. The CDR3 DNA reads as TGTGCCAGCAGCCCACAGGGGGCCCACGAGCAGTACTTC. Its translation is CASSPQGAHEQYF.

This clonotype has a handful of counts. The chain joins TRBV12-3 or TRBV12-4 to TRBJ2-7; D is tentatively TRBD1 or TRBD2 (6 bases each). CDR3 length: 13 residues. With 6 bases removed from V and 7 bases from J, the gap between germline ends came to 16 bases. CDR3: CASSLGGPGEQYF. CDR3 nucleotide sequence: TGTGCCAGCAGCCTAGGGGGGCCTGGGGAGCAGTACTTC.

The rearrangement links TRBV7-6 to TRBJ2-7; 7 bases align to TRBD1. The CDR3 has 14 residues. V lost 5 bases, J lost 5 bases, and 9 bases stayed unmatched. Germline CDR1 reads SGHVS; CDR2 reads FNYEAQ. CDR3 in DNA: TGTGCCAGCAGCCGCGACCCTACAGGGGACGAGCAGTACTTC. Its protein is CASSRDPTGDEQYF.

This clonotype was counted between two and nine times. The chain is built from TRBV2 and TRBJ2-1; D is undetermined. The germline gives CDR1 SNHLY, CDR2 FYNNEI. V was pared by 2 bases and J by 4 bases, with 9 bases between. This CDR3 is 14 amino acids long. Here the CDR3 DNA reads TGTGCCAGCAGTGAAAGGGTCCTTTACAATGAGCAGTTCTTC. Protein: CASSERVLYNEQFF. Full variable domain (outside the CDR3, taken from reference TRBV2 and TRBJ2-1): EPEVTQTPSHQVTQMGQEVILRCVPISNHLYFYWYRQILGQKVEFLVSFYNNEISEKSEIFDDQFSVERPDGSNFTLKIRSTKLEDSAMYFCASSERVLYNEQFFGPGTRLTVL.

This clonotype was detected a few times. V is TRBV7-9 and J is TRBJ1-1, with TRBD1 matching over 9 bases. CDR1 is SEHNR and CDR2 is FQNEAQ in the germline V gene (reference sequence). The CDR3 totals 14 residues. The V segment lost 3 bases and the J segment 7 bases; nucleotides outside the gene matches: 6. CDR3: CASSFRTGAVEAFF. In nucleotides, the CDR3 is TGTGCCAGCAGCTTCCGGACAGGGGCTGTTGAAGCTTTCTTT.

The chain carries TRBV6-6 and TRBJ2-1; TRBD2 matches at 7 bases. Germline V gives CDR1 MNHNY, CDR2 SVGAGI (reference sequence). The V segment lost 5 bases and the J segment 6 bases; nucleotides outside the gene matches: 13. The CDR3 totals 16 residues. CDR3 in amino acids: CASSLSWEGIPNEQFF. CDR3 DNA: TGTGCCAGCAGTCTCTCCTGGGAGGGAATACCCAATGAGCAGTTCTTC.

This clonotype was seen a few times. This chain connects TRBV20-1 to TRBJ2-1; 9 bases line up with TRBD2. V trimming: 7 bases; J trimming: 5 bases; junction bases outside the gene matches: 6. Germline values: CDR1 DFQATT, CDR2 SNEGSKA (reference sequence). The CDR3 loop spans 13 amino acids. CDR3 loop: CSGSGGPHNEQFF. The CDR3 nucleotides read TGCAGTGGGAGCGGGGGGCCCCACAATGAGCAGTTCTTC.

The chain combines TRBV19 with TRBJ1-1; the D is unclear. Deletions cut 4 bases from V and 1 base from J, with 7 bases between. The CDR3 consists of 13 residues. Germline V gene lookup returns CDR1 LNHDA and CDR2 SQIVND (reference sequence). The CDR3 sequence: CASSTAENTEAFF. The CDR3 DNA follows: TGTGCCAGTAGTACGGCAGAGAACACTGAAGCTTTCTTT.

The chain is built from TRBV30 and TRBJ2-1; 10 bases agree with TRBD2. V shed 1 base and J 8 bases; nucleotides not matched to a gene: 14. Germline V gene sequence: CDR1 GTSNPN, CDR2 SVGIG (reference sequence). The CDR3 spans 17 residues. Written as DNA, the CDR3 is TGTGCCTGGAGTGGTGAAGGGAGCGGGGGGGGCACGGATGAGCAGTTCTTC. Its protein product is CAWSGEGSGGGTDEQFF.

The sample holds a few counts of this clonotype. The chain links TRBV6-2 or TRBV6-3 to TRBJ1-2, with D hard to call. The germline CDR1 and CDR2 sequences are MNHEY and SVGEGT. The ends were cut back, 4 bases at V and 0 bases at J, with 15 bases in the middle. The CDR3 covers 16 residues. CDR3 nucleotides: TGTGCCAGCAGTTTCAGCAGAGGTGAACCTAACTATGGCTACACCTTC. Amino acid sequence: CASSFSRGEPNYGYTF.